This note documents a single T cell receptor (beta chain) sequence. Enrollment of patients from Seattle took place during active infection, with longitudinal follow-up. Repertoires were generated with immunoSEQ multiplex PCR, while TCRdb's copy carries only in-frame clones and drops some. The table shows roughly 290,000 clones, with 90% occurring only once. The data originate from a study of blood T cell repertoires in COVID-19. On the study more broadly: Spain, Italy and the United States supplied samples that represented acute and convalescent COVID-19. PBMCs, B-cell-depleted T cells, or T cells provided the cDNA or gDNA that made up the material.

The germline CDR1 and CDR2 sequences are SGHNT and YENEEA. This CDR3 contains 11 residues. Trimming took 7 bases from V and 5 from J, leaving 9 bases between them. Input material: peripheral blood. The TCR originated in a woman aged 30 to 39 with COVID-19, enrolled during active disease. The gene calls are TRBV11-3 and TRBJ2-7; TRBD1 might be the D (6 bases). The CDR3: CASIPGDEQYF. CDR3 bases: TGTGCCAGCATCCCAGGGGACGAGCAGTACTTC.